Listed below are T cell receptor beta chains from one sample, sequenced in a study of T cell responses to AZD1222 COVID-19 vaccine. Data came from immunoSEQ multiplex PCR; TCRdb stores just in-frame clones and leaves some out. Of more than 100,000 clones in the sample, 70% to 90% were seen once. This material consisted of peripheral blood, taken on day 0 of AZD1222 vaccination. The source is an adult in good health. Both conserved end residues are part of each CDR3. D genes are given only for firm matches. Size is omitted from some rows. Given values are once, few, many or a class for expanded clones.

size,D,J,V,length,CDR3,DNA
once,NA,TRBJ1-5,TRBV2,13,CASSQESNQPQHF,TGTGCCAGCAGTCAGGAAAGCAATCAGCCCCAGCATTTT
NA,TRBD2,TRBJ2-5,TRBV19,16,CASSIWTSGLQETQYF,TGTGCCAGTAGTATCTGGACTAGCGGGTTACAAGAGACCCAGTACTTC
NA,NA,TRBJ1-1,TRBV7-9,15,CASSHQAGDGTEAFF,TGTGCCAGCAGCCACCAGGCAGGGGATGGAACTGAAGCTTTCTTT
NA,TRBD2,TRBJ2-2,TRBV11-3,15,CASSLSSGAAGELFF,TGTGCCAGCAGCTTAAGTAGCGGGGCCGCCGGGGAGCTGTTTTTT
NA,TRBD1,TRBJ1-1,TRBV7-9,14,CASSLIGQGDEAFF,TGTGCCAGCAGCTTAATTGGGCAGGGGGATGAAGCTTTCTTT
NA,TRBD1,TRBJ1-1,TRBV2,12,CASSEEGAGAFF,TGTGCCAGCAGTGAAGAGGGGGCGGGAGCTTTCTTT
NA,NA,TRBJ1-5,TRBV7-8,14,CASSPWTEDQPQHF,TGTGCCAGCAGCCCTTGGACAGAGGATCAGCCCCAGCATTTT
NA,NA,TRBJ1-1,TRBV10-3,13,CAISTGSWTEAFF,TGTGCCATCAGCACAGGGAGTTGGACTGAAGCTTTCTTT
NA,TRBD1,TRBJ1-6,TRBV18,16,CASSPKRTGENSPLHF,TGTGCCAGCTCACCAAAGAGGACAGGGGAAAATTCACCCCTCCACTTT
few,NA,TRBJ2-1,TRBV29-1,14,CSVDLTGVYNEQFF,TGCAGCGTTGACTTAACGGGGGTATACAATGAGCAGTTCTTC
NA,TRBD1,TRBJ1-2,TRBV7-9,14,CASSSPLKGAGYTF,TGTGCCAGCAGCTCCCCTCTAAAGGGGGCTGGCTACACCTTC
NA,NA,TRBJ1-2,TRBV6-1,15,CASSEVGGVGYGYTF,TGTGCCAGCAGTGAAGTCGGCGGGGTCGGCTATGGCTACACCTTC
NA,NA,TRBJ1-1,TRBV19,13,CASSIGRGTEAFF,TGTGCCAGTAGTATCGGAAGGGGCACTGAAGCTTTCTTT
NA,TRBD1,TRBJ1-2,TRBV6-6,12,CASSQGQGRYTF,TGTGCCAGCAGTCAAGGACAGGGGAGGTACACCTTC
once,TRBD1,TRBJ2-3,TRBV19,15,CASSQPGQGTDTQYF,TGTGCCAGTAGTCAACCGGGACAGGGCACAGATACGCAGTATTTT
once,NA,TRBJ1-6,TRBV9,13,CASSVAFDSPLHF,TGTGCCAGCAGCGTAGCTTTTGACTCACCCCTCCACTTT
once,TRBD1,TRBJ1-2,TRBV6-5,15,CASSRRDSGFYGYTF,TGTGCCAGCAGCCGCCGGGACAGCGGCTTCTATGGCTACACCTTC
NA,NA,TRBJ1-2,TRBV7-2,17,CASSLASGVFGNYGYTF,TGTGCCAGCAGCTTAGCGTCAGGGGTTTTCGGTAACTATGGCTACACCTTC
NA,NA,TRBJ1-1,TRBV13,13,CASSSRLGTEAFF,TGTGCCAGCAGCTCGAGGTTGGGCACTGAAGCTTTCTTT
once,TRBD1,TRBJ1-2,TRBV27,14,CASSPGDRGKGYTF,TGTGCCAGCAGTCCGGGTGACAGGGGCAAAGGCTACACCTTC
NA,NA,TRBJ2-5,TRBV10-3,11,CASQSQETQYF,TGTGCCTCACAGAGCCAAGAGACCCAGTACTTC
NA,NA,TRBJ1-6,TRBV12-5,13,CARGGSYNSPLHF,TGTGCCCGGGGGGGCTCCTATAATTCACCCCTCCACTTT
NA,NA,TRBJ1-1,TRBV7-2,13,CASSLGWGAEAFF,TGTGCCAGCAGCTTAGGATGGGGCGCTGAAGCTTTCTTT
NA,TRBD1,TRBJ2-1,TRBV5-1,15,CASSLVGTGPIEQFF,TGCGCCAGCAGCTTGGTGGGGACAGGGCCCATTGAGCAGTTCTTC
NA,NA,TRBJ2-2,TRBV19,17,CASSIDRSRGNTGELFF,TGTGCCAGTAGTATAGATCGTTCCCGGGGGAACACCGGGGAGCTGTTTTTT
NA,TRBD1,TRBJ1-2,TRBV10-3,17,CAISPDLGQTVLYGYTF,TGTGCCATCAGTCCTGACTTGGGACAGACGGTCCTCTATGGCTACACCTTC
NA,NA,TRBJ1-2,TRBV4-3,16,CASSQDRQTLNYGYTF,TGCGCCAGCAGCCAAGATAGGCAGACACTTAACTATGGCTACACCTTC
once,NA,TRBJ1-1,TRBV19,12,CASRGGNTEAFF,TGTGCCAGTCGGGGGGGGAACACTGAAGCTTTCTTT
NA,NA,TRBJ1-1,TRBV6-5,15,CASAVGAVPNTEAFF,TGTGCCAGCGCCGTGGGGGCAGTCCCGAACACTGAAGCTTTCTTT
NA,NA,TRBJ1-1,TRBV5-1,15,CASSLEARTFTEAFF,TGCGCCAGCAGCTTGGAAGCTCGAACGTTCACTGAAGCTTTCTTT
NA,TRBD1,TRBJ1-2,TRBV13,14,CASSAGDRGPGYTF,TGTGCCAGCAGCGCAGGGGACAGGGGACCAGGCTACACCTTC
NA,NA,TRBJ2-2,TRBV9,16,CASSPGGAPNTGELFF,TGTGCCAGCAGCCCCGGGGGCGCTCCGAACACCGGGGAGCTGTTTTTT
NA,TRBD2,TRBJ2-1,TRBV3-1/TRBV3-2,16,CASSRAGAGDYNEQFF,TGTGCCAGCAGTCGAGCGGGGGCGGGGGATTACAATGAGCAGTTCTTC
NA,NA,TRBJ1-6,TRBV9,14,CASSVTGGNSPLHF,TGTGCCAGCAGCGTAACCGGGGGTAATTCACCCCTCCACTTT
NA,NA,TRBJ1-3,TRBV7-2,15,CASSLMINSGNTIYF,TGTGCCAGCAGCTTGATGATTAACTCTGGAAACACCATATATTTT
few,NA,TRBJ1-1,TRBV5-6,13,CASRGFRNTEAFF,TGTGCCAGCAGGGGCTTCAGGAACACTGAAGCTTTCTTT
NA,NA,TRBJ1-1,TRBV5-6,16,CASSLFRESGNTEAFF,TGTGCCAGCAGCTTGTTCAGGGAATCGGGAAACACTGAAGCTTTCTTT
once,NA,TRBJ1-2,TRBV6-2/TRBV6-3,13,CASSPGPPYGYTF,TGTGCCAGCAGCCCGGGACCTCCCTATGGCTACACCTTC
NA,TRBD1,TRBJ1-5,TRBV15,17,CATSRFPGQGNNQPQHF,TGTGCCACCAGCAGATTTCCGGGACAGGGGAACAATCAGCCCCAGCATTTT
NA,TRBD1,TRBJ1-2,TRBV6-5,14,CATRTGGTLYGYTF,TGTGCCACCAGGACAGGGGGGACGCTCTATGGCTACACCTTC
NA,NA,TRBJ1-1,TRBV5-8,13,CASSLGENTEAFF,TGTGCCAGCAGCTTAGGGGAGAACACTGAAGCTTTCTTT
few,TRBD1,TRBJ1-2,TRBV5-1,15,CASSAEPGQGHGYTF,TGCGCCAGCAGCGCAGAACCGGGACAGGGACATGGCTACACCTTC
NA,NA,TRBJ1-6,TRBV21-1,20,CASSKDLRELPLSYNSPLHF,TGTGCCAGCAGCAAAGACTTAAGGGAATTGCCCCTCTCCTATAATTCACCCCTCCACTTT
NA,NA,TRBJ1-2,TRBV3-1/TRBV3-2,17,CASSKYGRGERNYGYTF,TGTGCCAGCAGCAAGTACGGTCGGGGGGAGAGGAACTATGGCTACACCTTC
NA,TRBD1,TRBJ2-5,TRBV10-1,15,CASSTGTGDGETQYF,TGCGCCAGCAGTACCGGGACAGGGGACGGAGAGACCCAGTACTTC
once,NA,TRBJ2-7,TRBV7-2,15,CASSLAPAVSYEQYF,TGTGCCAGCAGCTTAGCGCCGGCAGTCTCCTACGAGCAGTACTTC
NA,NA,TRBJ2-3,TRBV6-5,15,CASSTLGAGADTQYF,TGTGCCAGCAGCACCCTAGGGGCAGGCGCAGATACGCAGTATTTT
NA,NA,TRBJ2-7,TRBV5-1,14,CASSLASEVYEQYF,TGCGCCAGCAGCTTGGCCTCGGAGGTCTACGAGCAGTACTTC
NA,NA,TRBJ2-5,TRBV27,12,CASSLIWETQYF,TGTGCCAGCAGTTTAATATGGGAGACCCAGTACTTC
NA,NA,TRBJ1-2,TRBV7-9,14,CASSSEGSSYGYTF,TGTGCCAGCAGCTCTGAGGGATCGAGCTATGGCTACACCTTC
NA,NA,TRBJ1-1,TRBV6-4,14,CASSRRGGGTEAFF,TGTGCCAGCAGCCGACGGGGGGGAGGAACTGAAGCTTTCTTT
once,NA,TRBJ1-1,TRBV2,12,CASSHPGTEAFF,TGTGCCAGCAGTCACCCCGGCACTGAAGCTTTCTTT
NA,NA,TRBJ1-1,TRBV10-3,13,CAISEYRDTEAFF,TGTGCCATCAGTGAGTATAGGGACACTGAAGCTTTCTTT